Given below is one T cell receptor (beta chain) in context. These data come from a study of T cell changes during pregnancy in multiple sclerosis. Generated by immunoSEQ multiplex PCR, the TCRdb table keeps only in-frame clones and is missing some. The sample holds about 77,000 clones; 70% to 90% are singletons and the top ten take 1.5% to 2%. The CDR3 totals 16 residues. Germline lookup yields CDR1 SNHLY and CDR2 FYNNEI. V shed 10 bases, J shed 0 bases, and the junction held 11 bases outside the gene matches. The V and J genes are TRBV2 and TRBJ2-3; 9 bases map to TRBD1. This specimen consisted of peripheral blood, obtained before pregnancy. The TCR was taken from a female donor with multiple sclerosis, enrolled in a pregnancy study. CDR3 bases: TGTGCCACCACAGGGGGCGCCTTTCAAAGCACAGATACGCAGTATTTT. It specifies CATTGGAFQSTDTQYF. Full variable domain (remainder filled in from reference TRBV2 and TRBJ2-3): EPEVTQTPSHQVTQMGQEVILRCVPISNHLYFYWYRQILGQKVEFLVSFYNNEISEKSEIFDDQFSVERPDGSNFTLKIRSTKLEDSAMYFCATTGGAFQSTDTQYFGPGTRLTVL.